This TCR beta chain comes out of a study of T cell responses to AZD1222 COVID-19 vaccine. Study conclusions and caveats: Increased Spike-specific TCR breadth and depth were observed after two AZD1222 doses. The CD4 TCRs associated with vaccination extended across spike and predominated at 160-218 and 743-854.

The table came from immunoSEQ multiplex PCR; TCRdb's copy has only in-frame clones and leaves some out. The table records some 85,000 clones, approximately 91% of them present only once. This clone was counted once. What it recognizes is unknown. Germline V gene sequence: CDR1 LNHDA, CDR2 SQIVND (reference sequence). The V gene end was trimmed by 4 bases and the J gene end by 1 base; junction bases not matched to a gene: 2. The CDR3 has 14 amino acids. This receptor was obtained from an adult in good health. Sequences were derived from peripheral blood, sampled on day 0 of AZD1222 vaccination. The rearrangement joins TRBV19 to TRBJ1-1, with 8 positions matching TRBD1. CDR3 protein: CASSTDRANTEAFF. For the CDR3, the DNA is TGTGCCAGTAGTACGGACAGGGCGAACACTGAAGCTTTCTTT.